This TCR beta chain was sequenced during a study of molecular identifiers for immune sequencing clone quantification (dated by TCRdb to about 2018). For the wider study: For a replicate experiment, RNA from around 20,000 or 100,000 naive CD8 T cells was divided into five aliquots, of which four were sequenced. CD8 T cells were used in a methods study to benchmark molecular-identifier clustering-based TCR repertoire sequencing (MIDCIRS) and TCR RNA copy counting. The full study reports these points: Identical TCR molecules sharing a barcode could cause highly expanded clone sizes to be underestimated. A single cell's worth of spiked-in Jurkat TCR RNA was reported detectable even among 850,000 to 1,000,000 naive CD8 T cells. Naive libraries contained spiked-in Jurkat TCR RNA (roughly 10 copies' worth), which is not part of the donor repertoire. When barcode sub-clustering was omitted, TCR diversity was inflated by chimeric consensus sequences, with chimeras reaching as high as 47%. Modeling estimated around 3 recovered TCR RNA copies per cell, compared with 9.5 to 10 by digital PCR, which implies 30% to 35% capture efficiency. In CMV-specific effector cells, clones with more than 20 RNA copies accounted for over 97% of molecules, whereas in naive cells such clones accounted for under 1%.

Library method: PCR. The instrument given in TCRdb is NextSeq 500. Bulk TCR libraries were prepared as previously described, using TCR primers listed in Table S5. Purification of total RNA was performed with the Qiagen AllPrep DNA/RNA kit. Before analysis, reads from multiple sequencing runs of one library were combined. As for the authors' bioinformatics: Reads were retained only if an exact TCR constant sequence was present, and the retained reads were trimmed to 150 nt and grouped according to their 12-nt molecular barcodes. Reads within each barcode group were sub-clustered using a 15% Levenshtein threshold, and quality-weighted consensus sequences were constructed for each RNA molecule. Non-functional sequences were removed, as were lower-count sequences one edit away from another. On the basis of fitting two negative binomial distributions, barcode sub-clusters with fewer than 20% of the maximum read count were discarded. TCRdb redid the processing of the public reads, applying fastp at Q25 and MiXCR, and retained in-frame beta chains. Duplicate CDR3 protein sequences are folded into a single record with the most common DNA and genes. The V and J calls shown here were made by TCRdb, not taken from the authors' results. Counted in this sample were around 300,000 distinct CDR3 sequences; roughly 23% of them appeared once. The top ten hold 0.65% to 0.95% of the sample.

V ends up 7 bases short and J 3 bases short, with an unmatched junction base count of 15. Via the germline V gene (reference sequence), CDR1 is LNHDA and CDR2 SQIVND. Spanning cysteine to phenylalanine, the CDR3 consists of 19 amino acids. The only DNA kept is the CDR3, 57 bases in frame from the first base. Libraries of naive CD8 T cells were generated from about 21,000 to 970,000 sorted cells, with 10%, 30% or 50% of the purified RNA used. On a BD FACSAria II, naive CD8 T cells were FACS-sorted as CD8+CD4-CCR7+CD45RA+ and collected into RLT Plus buffer. To test detection sensitivity, Jurkat RNA equal to ten TCR copies was added to samples of about 18,000-1,100,000 naive CD8 T cells. Enrichment of CD8 T cells was done with RosetteSep CD8+ T Cell Enrichment Cocktail plus Ficoll-Paque, and ACK red cell lysis came afterward. This clonotype occurred a few times. This receptor's antigen is unknown. Base qualities are not provided; no much larger clone lies one nucleotide away.

The chain is encoded by TRBV19 joined to TRBJ2-3, with 14 middle bases fitting TRBD2. The sequence derives from a human donor in good health. Some libraries in this study had Jurkat cell RNA spiked in. Material for sequencing was naive CD8+ T cells from blood, with Jurkat cell RNA spiked in. The cell subset or site label of this sample denotes: FACS-sorted CD8+CD4-CCR7+CD45RA+ naive T cells. The DNA sequence is TGTGCCAGTAACCAGCCGTGGGGGACTAGCGGGAGTGGTACAGATACGCAGTATTTT. It codes for CASNQPWGTSGSGTDTQYF.